The 7 T cell receptor beta chains listed next were all sequenced from one sample in a study of T cell responses to AZD1222 COVID-19 vaccine (dated by TCRdb to the early 2020s). Library generation was performed with the immunoSEQ multiplex PCR assay. Sourced from immuneACCESS, this table was stored by TCRdb with only in-frame sequences that have V and J called. A share of the clones is absent; for the studies checked, an unresolved V gene accounts for under half, and the remainder has no known explanation. The sample table lists 75,000 to 95,000 clones, 85% of them with a count of one. The ten largest account for less than 15% of the sample. The sample's time point label, in plain terms: baseline before first vaccination. The sample consisted of peripheral blood, taken on day 0 of AZD1222 vaccination. Receptors originate from an adult in good health.

The chain recombines TRBV7-8 with TRBJ2-3, with D possibly called TRBD1 or TRBD2 (5 bases each). Deletions cut 3 bases from V and 4 bases from J, with 5 bases between. This CDR3 spans 12 amino acids. Germline V CDR1 and CDR2: SGHVS, FQNEAQ. CDR3 nucleotides: TGTGCCAGCAGCTTGGGGGCAGATACGCAGTATTTT. It yields the protein CASSLGADTQYF.

V gene TRBV11-2 combines with J gene TRBJ1-3; D is possibly TRBD1 (6 bases). This CDR3 is built from 14 residues. The V end lost 5 bases, the J end lost 4 bases, and 12 bases lay between the germline ends. Germline V gene sequence: CDR1 SGHAT, CDR2 FQNNGV. The CDR3 DNA follows: TGTGCCAGCAGCCAAACAGGGAGGGGAAACACCATATATTTT. It is translated as CASSQTGRGNTIYF.

This chain connects TRBV6-5 to TRBJ1-2, with a tentative D call TRBD1 (5 bases). Germline V gives CDR1 MNHEY, CDR2 SVGAGI. V was shortened by 2 bases and J by 8 bases, with 12 bases between the two germline ends. The length of the CDR3 is 13 residues. CDR3 nucleotide sequence: TGTGCCAGCAGTTACGGGGGGTATGAGGGCTACACCTTC. As protein: CASSYGGYEGYTF.

The table lists this clone with a few counts. The junction departs from the called germline gene at one end, perhaps through a read error. The chain uses TRBV7-7 and TRBJ2-7, with D perhaps matching TRBD1 (5 bases). Germline CDR1 is SSHAT and CDR2 is FNYEAQ (reference sequence). The CDR3 totals 15 residues. This CDR3 reads CASSLGTGYYYEQYF. Here the CDR3 DNA reads TGTGCTAGCAGCTTAGGCACAGGATATTACTACGAGCAGTACTTC. Full variable domain (remainder filled in from reference TRBV7-7 and TRBJ2-7): GAGVSQSPRYKVTKRGQDVTLRCDPISSHATLYWYQQALGQGPEFLTYFNYEAQPDKSGLPSDRFSAERPEGSISTLTIQRTEQRDSAMYRCASSLGTGYYYEQYFGPGTRLTVT.

This clone was found a few times. V is TRBV27 and J is TRBJ1-4; D ambiguous. The CDR3 has 14 residues. V shed 5 bases and J shed 5 bases, with 12 bases lying between them. The V gene's germline CDR1 is MNHEY and CDR2 SMNVEV (reference sequence). The CDR3 sequence: CASSDGGRNEKLFF. The CDR3 DNA follows: TGTGCCAGCAGTGACGGAGGACGGAATGAAAAACTGTTTTTT.

The V and J genes are TRBV30 and TRBJ2-2, with D perhaps matching TRBD1 (6 bases). Germline CDR1 and CDR2: GTSNPN and SVGIG (reference sequence). With 5 bases removed from V and 7 bases from J, the gap between germline ends came to 11 bases. The CDR3 has 12 amino acids. The CDR3 nucleotides are TGTGCCTGGGATGGGACACTCGGGGAGCTGTTTTTT. This gives the protein CAWDGTLGELFF.

The rearrangement uses TRBV5-4 and TRBJ1-2; tentatively, D is TRBD1 (5 bases). Trimming stripped 4 bases from V and 4 bases from J, with 20 bases between. The germline gives CDR1 SGHNT, CDR2 YYREEE (reference sequence). There are 16 residues in the CDR3. DNA for the CDR3: TGTGCCAGCAGCGGGGGGGACGGAACGCGGGTCTATGGCTACACCTTC. Encoded protein: CASSGGDGTRVYGYTF.